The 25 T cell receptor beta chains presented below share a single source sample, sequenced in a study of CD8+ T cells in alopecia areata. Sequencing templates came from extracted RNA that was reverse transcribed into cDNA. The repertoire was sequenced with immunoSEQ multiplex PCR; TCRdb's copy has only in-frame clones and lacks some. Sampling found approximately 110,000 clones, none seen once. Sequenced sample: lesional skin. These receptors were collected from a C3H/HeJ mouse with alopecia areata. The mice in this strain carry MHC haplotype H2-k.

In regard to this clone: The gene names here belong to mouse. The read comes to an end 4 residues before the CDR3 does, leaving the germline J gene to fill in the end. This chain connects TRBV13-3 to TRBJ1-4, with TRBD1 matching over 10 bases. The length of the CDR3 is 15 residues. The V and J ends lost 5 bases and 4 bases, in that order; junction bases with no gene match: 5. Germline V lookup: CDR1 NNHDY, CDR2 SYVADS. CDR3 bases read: TGTGCCAGCAGGACAGGGGGCTGGAACAACGAA. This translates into CASRTGGWNNE. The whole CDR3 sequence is CASRTGGWNNERLFF.

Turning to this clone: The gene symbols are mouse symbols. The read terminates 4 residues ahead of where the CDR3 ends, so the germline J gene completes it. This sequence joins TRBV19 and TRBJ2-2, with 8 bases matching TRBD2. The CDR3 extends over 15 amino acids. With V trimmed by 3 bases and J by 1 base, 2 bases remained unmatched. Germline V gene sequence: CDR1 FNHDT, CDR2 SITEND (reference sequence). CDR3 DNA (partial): TGTGCCAGCAGTACTGACTGGGGAAACACCGGG. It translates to CASSTDWGNTG. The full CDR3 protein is CASSTDWGNTGQLYF.

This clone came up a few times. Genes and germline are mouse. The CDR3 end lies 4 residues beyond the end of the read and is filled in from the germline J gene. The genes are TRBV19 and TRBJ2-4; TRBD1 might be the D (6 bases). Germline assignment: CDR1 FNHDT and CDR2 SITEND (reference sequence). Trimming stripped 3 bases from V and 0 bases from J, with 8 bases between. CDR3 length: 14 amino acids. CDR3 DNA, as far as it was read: TGTGCCAGCAGTACAGGGGTGAGTCAAAAC. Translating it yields CASSTGVSQN. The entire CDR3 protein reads CASSTGVSQNTLYF.

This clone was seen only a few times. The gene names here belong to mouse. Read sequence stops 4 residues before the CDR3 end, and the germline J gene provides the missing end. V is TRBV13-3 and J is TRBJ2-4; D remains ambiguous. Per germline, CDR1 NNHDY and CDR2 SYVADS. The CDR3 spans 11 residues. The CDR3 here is CASSATNTLYF. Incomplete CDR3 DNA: TGTGCCAGCAGTGCGACTAAC. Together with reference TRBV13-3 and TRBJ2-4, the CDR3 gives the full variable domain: EAAVTQSPRSKVAVTGGKVTLSCHQTNNHDYMYWYRQDTGHGLRLIHYSYVADSTEKGDIPDGYKASRPSQENFSLILELASLSQTAVYFCASSATNTLYFGAGTRLSVL.

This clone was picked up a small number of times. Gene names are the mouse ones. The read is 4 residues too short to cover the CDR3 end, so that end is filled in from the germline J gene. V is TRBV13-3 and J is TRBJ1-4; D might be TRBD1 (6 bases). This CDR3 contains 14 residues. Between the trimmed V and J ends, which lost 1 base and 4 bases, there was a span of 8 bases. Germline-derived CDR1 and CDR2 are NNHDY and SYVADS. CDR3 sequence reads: CASSDFRGNERLFF. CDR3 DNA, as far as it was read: TGTGCCAGCAGTGATTTCAGGGGCAACGAA.

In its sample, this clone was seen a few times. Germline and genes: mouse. The sequenced part of the CDR3 DNA is TGCACCTGCAGTGCAGTCCAGGGCTAT. Protein product: CTCSAVQGY. The entire CDR3 reads CTCSAVQGYEQYF. This chain connects TRBV1 to TRBJ2-7; the D gene is possibly TRBD1 (5 bases). The CDR3 end falls 4 residues outside the read, so it is completed with the germline J gene. CDR3 length: 13 residues. The V and J ends lost 1 base and 3 bases respectively, with 7 bases between them. Per the germline V gene, CDR1 is NSQYPW and CDR2 is LRSPGD (reference sequence).

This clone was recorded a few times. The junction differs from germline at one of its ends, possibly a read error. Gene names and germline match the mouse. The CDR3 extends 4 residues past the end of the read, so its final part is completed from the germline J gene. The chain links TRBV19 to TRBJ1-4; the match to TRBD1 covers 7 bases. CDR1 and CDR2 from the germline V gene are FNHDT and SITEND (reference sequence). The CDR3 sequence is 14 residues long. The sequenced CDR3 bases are TGTGCCATCAGTATAAGTACAGGGGCCGAA. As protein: CAISISTGAE. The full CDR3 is CAISISTGAERLFF.

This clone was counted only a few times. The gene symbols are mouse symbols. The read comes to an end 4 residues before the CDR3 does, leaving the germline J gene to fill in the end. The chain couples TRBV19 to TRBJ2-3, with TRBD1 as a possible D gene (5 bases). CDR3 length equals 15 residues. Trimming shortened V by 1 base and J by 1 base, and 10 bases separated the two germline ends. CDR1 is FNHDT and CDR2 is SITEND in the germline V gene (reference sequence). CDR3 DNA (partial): TGTGCCAGCAGTATATTCATCAGGGGTGCAGAA. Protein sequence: CASSIFIRGAE. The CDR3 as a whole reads CASSIFIRGAETLYF.

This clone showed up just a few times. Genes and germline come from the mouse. The covered CDR3 bases are TGTGCCAGCAGTGATAATCTGGGGGGGCAAGAC. Residues: CASSDNLGGQD. The whole CDR3 sequence is CASSDNLGGQDTQYF. This chain links TRBV13-1 with TRBJ2-5, with 9 bases lining up with TRBD2. The read terminates 4 residues ahead of where the CDR3 ends, so the germline J gene completes it. J lost 3 bases, V lost 1 base, and 3 bases had no gene match. The CDR3 runs 15 residues. Germline V CDR1 and CDR2: NSHNY, SYGAGN.

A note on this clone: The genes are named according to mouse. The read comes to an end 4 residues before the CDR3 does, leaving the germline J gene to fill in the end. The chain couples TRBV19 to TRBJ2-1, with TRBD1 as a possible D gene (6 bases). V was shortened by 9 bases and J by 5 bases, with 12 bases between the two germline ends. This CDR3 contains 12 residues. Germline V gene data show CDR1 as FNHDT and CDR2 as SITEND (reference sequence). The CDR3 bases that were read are TGTGCCAACAGGGAGGGGAATGCT. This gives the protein CANREGNA. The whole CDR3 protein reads CANREGNAEQFF. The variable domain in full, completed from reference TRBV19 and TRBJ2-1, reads GGIITQTPKFLIGQEGQKLTLKCQQNFNHDTMYWYRQDSGKGLRLIYYSITENDLQKGDLSEGYDASREKKSSFSLTVTSAQKNEMAVFLCANREGNAEQFFGPGTRLTVL.

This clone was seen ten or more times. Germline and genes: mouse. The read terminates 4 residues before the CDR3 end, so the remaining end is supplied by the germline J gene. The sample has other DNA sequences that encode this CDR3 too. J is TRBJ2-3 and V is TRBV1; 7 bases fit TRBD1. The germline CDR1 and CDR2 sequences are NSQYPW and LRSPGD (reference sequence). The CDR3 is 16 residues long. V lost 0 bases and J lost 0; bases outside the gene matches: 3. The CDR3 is CTCSADRDSSAETLYF. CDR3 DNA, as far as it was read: TGCACCTGCAGTGCAGATCGGGACAGTAGTGCAGAA.

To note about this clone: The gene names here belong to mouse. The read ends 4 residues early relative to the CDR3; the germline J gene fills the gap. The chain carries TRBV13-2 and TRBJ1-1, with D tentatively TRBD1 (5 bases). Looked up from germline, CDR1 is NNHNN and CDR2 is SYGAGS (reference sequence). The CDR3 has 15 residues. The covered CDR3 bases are TGTGCCAGCGGTGATGATGGGGACTGGGGGGGA. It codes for CASGDDGDWGG. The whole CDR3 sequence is CASGDDGDWGGEVFF.

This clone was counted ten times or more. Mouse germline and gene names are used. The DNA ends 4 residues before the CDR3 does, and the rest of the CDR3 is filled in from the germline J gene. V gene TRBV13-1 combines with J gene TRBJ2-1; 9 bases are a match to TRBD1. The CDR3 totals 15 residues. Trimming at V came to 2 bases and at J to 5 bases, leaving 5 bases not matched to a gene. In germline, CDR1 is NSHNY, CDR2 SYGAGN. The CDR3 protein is CASSESDRGDAEQFF. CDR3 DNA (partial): TGTGCCAGCAGTGAGTCCGACAGGGGGGATGCT.

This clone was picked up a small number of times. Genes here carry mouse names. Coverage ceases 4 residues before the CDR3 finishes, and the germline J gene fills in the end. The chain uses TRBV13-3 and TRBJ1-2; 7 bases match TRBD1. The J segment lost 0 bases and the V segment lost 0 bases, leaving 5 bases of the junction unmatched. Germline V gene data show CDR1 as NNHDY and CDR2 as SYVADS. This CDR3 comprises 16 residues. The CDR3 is CASSDAQTGTNSDYTF. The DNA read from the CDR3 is TGTGCCAGCAGTGATGCCCAGACAGGGACAAACTCC.

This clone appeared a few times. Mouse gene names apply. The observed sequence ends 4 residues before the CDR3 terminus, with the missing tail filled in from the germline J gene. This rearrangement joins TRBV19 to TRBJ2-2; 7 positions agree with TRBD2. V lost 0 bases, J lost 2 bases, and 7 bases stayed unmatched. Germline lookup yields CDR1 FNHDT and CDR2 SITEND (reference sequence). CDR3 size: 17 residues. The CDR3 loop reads CASSIDPAWGNTGQLYF. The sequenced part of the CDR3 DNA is TGTGCCAGCAGTATAGACCCGGCCTGGGGGAACACCGGG. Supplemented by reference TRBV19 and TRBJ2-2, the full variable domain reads GGIITQTPKFLIGQEGQKLTLKCQQNFNHDTMYWYRQDSGKGLRLIYYSITENDLQKGDLSEGYDASREKKSSFSLTVTSAQKNEMAVFLCASSIDPAWGNTGQLYFGEGSKLTVL.

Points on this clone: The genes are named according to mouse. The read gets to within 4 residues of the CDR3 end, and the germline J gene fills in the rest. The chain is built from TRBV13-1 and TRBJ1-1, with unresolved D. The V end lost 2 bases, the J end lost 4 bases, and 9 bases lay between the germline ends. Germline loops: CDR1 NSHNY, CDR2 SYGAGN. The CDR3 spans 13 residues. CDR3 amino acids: CASSDRSSTEVFF. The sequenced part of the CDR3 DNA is TGTGCCAGCAGTGACAGGAGCAGCACA.

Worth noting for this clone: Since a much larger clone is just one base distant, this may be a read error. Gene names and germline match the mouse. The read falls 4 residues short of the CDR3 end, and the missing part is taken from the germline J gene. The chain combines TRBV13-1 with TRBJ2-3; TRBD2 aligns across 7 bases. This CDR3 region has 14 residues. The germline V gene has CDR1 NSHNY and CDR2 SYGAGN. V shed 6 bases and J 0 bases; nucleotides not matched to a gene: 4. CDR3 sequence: CASTTGPSAETLYF. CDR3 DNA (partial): TGTGCCAGCACGACTGGGCCTAGTGCAGAA.

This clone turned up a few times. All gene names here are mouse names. The CDR3 bases that were read are TGCACCTGCAGTGCAGATGACTGGGGGGTCCCAGAA. Amino acid sequence: CTCSADDWGVPE. The entire CDR3 sequence reads CTCSADDWGVPETLYF. This chain uses TRBV1 with TRBJ2-3; 10 bases map to TRBD2. The CDR3 end is not reached by the read, which stops 4 residues before it; the germline J gene fills it in. From germline, CDR1 is NSQYPW and CDR2 LRSPGD (reference sequence). V gave up 0 bases and J gave up 4 bases; unmatched junction bases: 4. This CDR3 contains 16 residues.

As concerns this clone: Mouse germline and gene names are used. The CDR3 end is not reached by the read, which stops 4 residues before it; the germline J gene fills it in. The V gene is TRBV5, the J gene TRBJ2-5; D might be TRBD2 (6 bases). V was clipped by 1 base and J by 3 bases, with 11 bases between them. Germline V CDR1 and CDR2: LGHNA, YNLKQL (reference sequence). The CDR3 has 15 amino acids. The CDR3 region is CASSQVHLGQDTQYF. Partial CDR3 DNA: TGTGCCAGCAGCCAAGTACATCTGGGGCAAGAC.

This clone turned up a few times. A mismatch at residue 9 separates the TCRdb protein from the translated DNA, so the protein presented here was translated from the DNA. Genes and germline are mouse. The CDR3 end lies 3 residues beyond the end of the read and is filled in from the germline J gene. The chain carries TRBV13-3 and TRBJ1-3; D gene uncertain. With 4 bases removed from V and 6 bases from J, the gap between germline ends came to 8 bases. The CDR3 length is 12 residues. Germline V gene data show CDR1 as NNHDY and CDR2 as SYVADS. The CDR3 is CASSPTENTLYF. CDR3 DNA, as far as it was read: TGTGCCAGCAGTCCTACAGAAAATACG.

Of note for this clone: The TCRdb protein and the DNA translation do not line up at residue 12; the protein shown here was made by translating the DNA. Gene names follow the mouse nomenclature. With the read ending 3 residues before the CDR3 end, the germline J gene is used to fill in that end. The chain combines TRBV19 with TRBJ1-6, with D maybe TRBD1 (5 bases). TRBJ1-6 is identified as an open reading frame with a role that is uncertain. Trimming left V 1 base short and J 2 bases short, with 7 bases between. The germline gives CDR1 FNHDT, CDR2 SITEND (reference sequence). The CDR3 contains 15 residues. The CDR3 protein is CASSIKGTYNSPLYF. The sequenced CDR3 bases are TGTGCCAGCAGTATAAAGGGGACCTATAATTCGCCC.

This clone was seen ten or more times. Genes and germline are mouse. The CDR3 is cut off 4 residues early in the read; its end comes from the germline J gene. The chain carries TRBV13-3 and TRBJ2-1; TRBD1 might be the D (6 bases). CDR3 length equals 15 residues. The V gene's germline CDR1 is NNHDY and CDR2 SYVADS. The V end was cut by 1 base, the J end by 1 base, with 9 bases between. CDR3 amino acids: CASSDWDTNYAEQFF. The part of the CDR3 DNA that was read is TGTGCCAGCAGTGATTGGGACACGAACTATGCT.

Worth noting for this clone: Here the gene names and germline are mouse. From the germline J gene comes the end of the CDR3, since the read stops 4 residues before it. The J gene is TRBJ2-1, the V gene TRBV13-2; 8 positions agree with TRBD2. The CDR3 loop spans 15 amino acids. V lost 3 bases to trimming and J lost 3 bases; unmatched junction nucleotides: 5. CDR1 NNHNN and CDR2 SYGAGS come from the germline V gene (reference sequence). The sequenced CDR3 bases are TGTGCCAGCGGTGGTGTTGGGGGGGGCTATGCT. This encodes CASGGVGGGYA. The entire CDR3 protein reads CASGGVGGGYAEQFF.

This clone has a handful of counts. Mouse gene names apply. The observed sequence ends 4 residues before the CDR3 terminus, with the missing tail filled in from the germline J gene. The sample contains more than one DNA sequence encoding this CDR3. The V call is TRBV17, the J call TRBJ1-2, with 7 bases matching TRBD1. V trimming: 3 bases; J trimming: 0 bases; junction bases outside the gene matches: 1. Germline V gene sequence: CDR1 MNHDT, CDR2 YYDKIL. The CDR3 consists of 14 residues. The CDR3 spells CASSSQGANSDYTF. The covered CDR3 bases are TGTGCTAGCAGTAGCCAGGGGGCAAACTCC.

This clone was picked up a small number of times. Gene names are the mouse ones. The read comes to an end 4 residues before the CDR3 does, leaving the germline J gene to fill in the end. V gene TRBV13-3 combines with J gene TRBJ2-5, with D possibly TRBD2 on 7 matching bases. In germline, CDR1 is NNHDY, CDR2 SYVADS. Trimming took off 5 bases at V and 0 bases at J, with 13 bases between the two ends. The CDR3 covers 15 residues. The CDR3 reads CASRGGGGNQDTQYF. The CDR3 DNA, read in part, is TGTGCCAGCAGGGGGGGCGGAGGAAACCAAGAC.